This T cell receptor beta chain was profiled in a study of blood T cell repertoires in COVID-19. Study in general: Spain, Italy and the United States supplied samples that represented acute and convalescent COVID-19. T cells, B-cell-depleted T cells, or PBMCs provided the cDNA or gDNA that served as material.

Original processing methods: Estimation of nucleated cell counts relied on the amplification of reference gene primers. The method was immunoSEQ multiplex PCR; TCRdb's version includes in-frame clones alone and lacks a portion of them. That table furnishes V, J and clone size, whereas the DNA furnished D and trimming. The data contain 300,000 to 450,000 clones, 89% of them singletons. The CDR3 consists of 15 residues. Trimming cost V 9 bases and J 5 bases, with 22 bases left between them. Germline CDR1 MGHRA, CDR2 YSYEKL. The TCR comes from an older woman with COVID-19, enrolled during active disease. V is TRBV4-1 and J is TRBJ1-2, with D maybe TRBD1 (6 bases). The source material was peripheral blood. CDR3 bases: TGCGCCAGTAACAGCGGATGGACAGTCACGTATGGCTACACCTTC. Residues: CASNSGWTVTYGYTF.